The T cell receptor beta chain described here comes from a study of type 1 and type 2 diabetes patients. About the research overall: Participants included type 1 and type 2 diabetes patients plus nondiabetic controls. T cells were magnetically sorted from PBMCs as CD4+ or CD8+ subsets.

This clonotype was seen only a few times. Its specificity is unknown. CDR1 and CDR2 (germline): SGHVS, FNYEAQ. The CDR3 covers 15 residues. V gave up 1 base and J gave up 7 bases, with 17 bases separating them. Amplification started from genomic DNA. Amplification of the beta chain CDR3 used 30 forward and 13 reverse multiplex primers. TCRdb redid the calling of the multiplex PCR reads with MiXCR, one entry per CDR3 protein. The sample records fewer than 350,000 distinct CDR3 sequences, roughly 44% being singletons. Overall study results and limits: With limited T2D and control samples, some T1D-only expanded clones may not be T1D-specific.

Each diabetic donor fulfilled classification criteria for either type 1 or type 2. The sequenced material came from peripheral blood mononuclear cells (PBMCs). The sequence was collected from a man between 18 and 35 years old with type 2 diabetes. V is TRBV7-6 and J is TRBJ2-7; D is unresolved. The CDR3, as DNA: TGTGCCAGCAGCTTAGGACCGGAACTAATATTGGAGCAGTACTTC. Its protein product is CASSLGPELILEQYF.